Shown below are 14 T cell receptor beta chains from a single sample sequenced in a study of shared clonotypes between healthy human individuals. The data were produced by immunoSEQ multiplex PCR, yet TCRdb's version contains in-frame clones alone and is incomplete. The table lists roughly 680,000 clones, roughly two thirds of them singletons. The sample taken for sequencing was memory CD4+ T cells sorted from blood. As to subset: CD45RA-negative fraction. These receptors came from a woman aged 30 to 39 in good health.

The V gene is TRBV7-9, the J gene TRBJ2-7; 9 nucleotides align to TRBD1. This CDR3 is built from 13 residues. CDR1 SEHNR and CDR2 FQNEAQ come from the germline V gene (reference sequence). The junction had 3 bases not matched to a gene; V was cut back by 5 bases and J by 4 bases. CDR3 coding DNA: TGTGCCAGCAGCGGGACAGGGATATACGAGCAGTACTTC. Translation: CASSGTGIYEQYF.

The CDR3 spells CSVEYGADTQYF. Here the CDR3 DNA reads TGCAGCGTTGAATATGGGGCAGATACGCAGTATTTT. The chain is built from TRBV29-1 and TRBJ2-3; no reliable D call. The ends were cut back, 2 bases at V and 4 bases at J, with 7 bases in the middle. The CDR3 is 12 amino acids. CDR1 is SQVTM and CDR2 is ANQGSEA in the germline V gene.

This clone was seen a handful of times. This sequence joins TRBV6-1 and TRBJ2-1; perhaps D is TRBD1 or TRBD2 (5 bases each). V was cut by 6 bases and J by 3 bases, with 12 bases left in between. The CDR3 consists of 14 residues. Per germline, CDR1 MNHNS and CDR2 SASEGT. For the CDR3, the DNA is TGTGCCAGCAGGACGGGACCGAGCTACAATGAGCAGTTCTTC. The encoded protein is CASRTGPSYNEQFF.

A few counts support this clone. At the DNA level, this CDR3 is encoded by other sequences in the same sample as well. This chain connects TRBV18 to TRBJ2-7, with D maybe TRBD1 (5 bases). The germline CDR1 and CDR2 sequences are KGHSH and LQKENI. Trimming pared 0 bases from V and 2 bases from J, leaving 8 bases between. This CDR3 region has 14 residues. The CDR3 nucleotides read TGTGCCAGCTCACCACCGGCAGGGACCTACGAGCAGTACTTC. Encoded protein: CASSPPAGTYEQYF.

The genes are TRBV29-1 and TRBJ1-1; tentatively, D is TRBD1 (6 bases). V lost 4 bases, J lost 1 base, and 7 bases lay in between. The CDR3 spans 12 residues. Germline V gene data show CDR1 as SQVTM and CDR2 as ANQGSEA. The CDR3 DNA reads as TGCAGCGTTGCGGGGGCGAACACTGAAGCTTTCTTT. It translates to CSVAGANTEAFF.

The V call is TRBV29-1, the J call TRBJ1-1, with a weak D call TRBD1 (6 bases). This CDR3 has 15 residues. Trimming took off 1 base at V and 1 base at J, with 13 bases between the two ends. The V gene's germline CDR1 is SQVTM and CDR2 ANQGSEA. The CDR3 region is CSVEVQPGQNTEAFF. The CDR3 DNA follows: TGCAGCGTTGAAGTCCAGCCGGGACAGAACACTGAAGCTTTCTTT.

In DNA form, the CDR3 reads TGTGCCAGCAGTTCACCCGGGACAGGAAATCAGCCCCAGCATTTT. Protein sequence: CASSSPGTGNQPQHF. The chain is built from TRBV28 and TRBJ1-5, with TRBD1 identical over 8 bases. Per germline, CDR1 MDHEN and CDR2 SYDVKM. The CDR3 extends over 15 amino acids. Trimming took 4 bases from V and 4 from J; bases not matched to a gene: 6.

Turning to this clone: This sample also contains other DNA sequences that code for the same CDR3. This chain joins TRBV4-1 and TRBJ1-1; D is ambiguous. V lost 0 bases, J lost 0 bases, and 5 bases lay in between. The CDR3 runs to 14 residues. Germline-derived CDR1 and CDR2 are MGHRA and YSYEKL. The CDR3 DNA sequence: TGCGCCAGCAGCCAAGAGGCAGTGAACACTGAAGCTTTCTTT. It encodes CASSQEAVNTEAFF.

This chain connects TRBV7-6 to TRBJ2-3; 9 bases agree with TRBD2. The length of the CDR3 is 17 residues. From germline, CDR1 is SGHVS and CDR2 FNYEAQ. Unmatched junction bases numbered 7, after V lost 0 bases and J lost 3 bases. The CDR3 DNA is TGTGCCAGCAGCTTAGCCCCACTCGCGGGAGGGACAGATACGCAGTATTTT. It yields the protein CASSLAPLAGGTDTQYF.

The chain is built from TRBV2 and TRBJ2-7; D is perhaps TRBD2 (6 bases). The germline V gene encodes CDR1 SNHLY and CDR2 FYNNEI. The CDR3 is 18 residues long. The ends were cut back, 1 base at V and 0 bases at J, with 19 bases in the middle. The chain's CDR3 is CASSEGFSGPFGSYEQYF. The CDR3 region has the DNA TGTGCCAGCAGTGAAGGTTTTAGCGGCCCCTTCGGCTCCTACGAGCAGTACTTC.

The chain employs TRBV7-2 and TRBJ1-6; D remains unclear. Per the germline V gene, CDR1 is SGHTA and CDR2 is FQGNSA. The CDR3 has 15 amino acids. V shed 6 bases and J shed 5 bases, with 14 bases lying between them. The CDR3 protein is CASSLFRSDNSPLHF. DNA for the CDR3: TGTGCCAGCAGTCTCTTTAGATCGGATAATTCACCCCTCCACTTT. Drawing the rest from reference TRBV7-2 and TRBJ1-6, the complete variable domain is GAGVSQSPSNKVTEKGKDVELRCDPISGHTALYWYRQSLGQGLEFLIYFQGNSAPDKSGLPSDRFSAERTGGSVSTLTIQRTQQEDSAVYLCASSLFRSDNSPLHFGNGTRLTVT.

The rearrangement uses TRBV7-6 and TRBJ1-3; perhaps TRBD1 as D (6 bases). This CDR3 contains 18 residues. The V end lost 1 base, the J end lost 3 bases, and 19 bases lay between the germline ends. The germline V gene encodes CDR1 SGHVS and CDR2 FNYEAQ. DNA of the CDR3: TGTGCCAGCAGCTTAGAAGGTTCCGGGGGGCCTGGTGGAAACACCATATATTTT. Translating it yields CASSLEGSGGPGGNTIYF.

CDR3 nucleotide sequence: TGCGCCAGCAGCTTTCTTGGGGGCTTCTCCTACGAGCAGTACTTC. It specifies CASSFLGGFSYEQYF. This rearrangement joins TRBV5-1 to TRBJ2-7; D is possibly TRBD1 (6 bases). This CDR3 spans 15 amino acids. V was clipped by 2 bases and J by 0 bases, with 12 bases between them. Germline CDR1 is SGHRS and CDR2 is YFSETQ.

This chain connects TRBV5-4 to TRBJ2-5, with TRBD2 identical over 7 bases. Germline V lookup: CDR1 SGHNT, CDR2 YYREEE (reference sequence). Trimming at V came to 4 bases and at J to 2 bases, leaving 8 bases not matched to a gene. The CDR3 is 15 amino acids. The CDR3 protein is CASSGRGREQETQYF. In DNA, the CDR3 is TGTGCCAGCAGCGGGCGAGGGCGGGAGCAAGAGACCCAGTACTTC.